This TCR beta chain stems from a study of blood T cells in healthy people across ages. Through a sample-barcoded 5' primer and a J-beta primer mix, a second PCR was run for roughly 6 to 11 cycles. MiXCR was run by TCRdb on the 5' RACE reads, yielding one entry per CDR3 protein. Here the sample spans roughly 800,000 distinct CDR3 sequences, about 26% being singletons. Losses at the gene ends were 1 base for V and 3 bases for J; bases not matched to a gene: 4. The CDR3 totals 17 residues. CDR1 LNHNV and CDR2 YYDKDF come from the germline V gene (reference sequence). The same data also contributed to another study, on T cells of mothers and their children. As reported in that work: The authors added sample barcodes and 2-4 random nucleotides using the M1S primer of the second PCR.

This sequence joins TRBV15 and TRBJ2-3, with 13 bases identical to TRBD2. Sequences were obtained from blood. This clonotype was sampled from a boy aged 5-17 years in good health. As DNA, the CDR3 is TGTGCCACCAGCAGAGTGACTAGCGGGGGGTGGACAGATACGCAGTATTTT. This gives the protein CATSRVTSGGWTDTQYF.